This T cell receptor (beta chain) was observed in a study of blood T cell repertoires in COVID-19. About the research overall: Sites in the United States, Italy and Spain provided acute and convalescent COVID-19 samples. The cDNA or gDNA used as material had been derived from T cells, B-cell-depleted T cells, or PBMCs.

Recruits, aged about 18 to 100 years, lived in 24 US areas. Germline values: CDR1 SEHNR, CDR2 FQNEAQ (reference sequence). The V gene end was trimmed by 4 bases and the J gene end by 5 bases; junction bases not matched to a gene: 4. CDR3 size: 14 residues. The authors' processing: Nucleated cell counts were estimated from reference gene primer amplification. The data were produced by immunoSEQ multiplex PCR, yet TCRdb's version contains in-frame clones alone and is incomplete. The V and J calls and the clone size are those of that table, but D and trimming were determined from the DNA. The sample carries about 200,000 clones, around 86% recorded once.

The V call is TRBV7-9, the J call TRBJ2-2, with 7 nucleotides matching TRBD1. The sample consisted of PBMCs or T cells enriched from blood (not recorded which). The origin of this receptor is a man aged 40-49 years with acute COVID-19. This CDR3 reads CASSWDRLTGELFF. Written as DNA, the CDR3 is TGTGCCAGCAGCTGGGACAGATTAACCGGGGAGCTGTTTTTT.